The following is a T cell receptor beta chain sequence with its context. These data originate in a study of blood T cell repertoires in COVID-19. Study summary: PBMCs, B-cell-depleted T cells, or T cells provided the cDNA or gDNA that made up the material.

Method: immunoSEQ multiplex PCR; TCRdb's copy keeps in-frame clones and lacks some. The sample records about 120,000 clones, about four fifths being singletons. In germline, CDR1 is PRHDT, CDR2 FYEKMQ (reference sequence). Germline trimming cut 1 base from V and 5 bases from J; bases unmatched to any gene: 4. This CDR3 comprises 15 residues. Cohort placement rested on clinical history that participants reported themselves. This chain joins TRBV13 and TRBJ2-1; 8 bases match TRBD1. The receptor comes from a woman in her 30s who had recovered from COVID-19. Sequenced sample: PBMCs or T cells enriched from blood (not recorded which). DNA of the CDR3: TGTGCCAGCAGCTTAGCTCAGGGGGCGAACAATGAGCAGTTCTTC. Translation gives CASSLAQGANNEQFF.